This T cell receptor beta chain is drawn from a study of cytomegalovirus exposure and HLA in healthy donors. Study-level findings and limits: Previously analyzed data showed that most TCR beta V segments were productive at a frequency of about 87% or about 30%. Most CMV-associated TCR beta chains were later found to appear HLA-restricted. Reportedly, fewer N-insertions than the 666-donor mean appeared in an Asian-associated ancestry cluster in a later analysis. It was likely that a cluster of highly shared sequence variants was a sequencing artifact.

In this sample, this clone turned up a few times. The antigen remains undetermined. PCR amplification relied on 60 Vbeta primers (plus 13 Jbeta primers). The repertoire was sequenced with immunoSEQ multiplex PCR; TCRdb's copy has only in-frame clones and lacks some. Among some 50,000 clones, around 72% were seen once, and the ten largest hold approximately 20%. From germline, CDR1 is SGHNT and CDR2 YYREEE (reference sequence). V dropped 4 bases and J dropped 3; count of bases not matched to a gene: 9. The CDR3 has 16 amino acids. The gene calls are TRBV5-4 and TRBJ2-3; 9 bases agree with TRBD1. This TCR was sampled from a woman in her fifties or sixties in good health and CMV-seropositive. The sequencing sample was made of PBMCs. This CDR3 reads CASSHPGTGRTDTQYF. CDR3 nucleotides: TGTGCCAGCAGCCACCCCGGGACAGGGAGAACAGATACGCAGTATTTT.